In this sample, the clone carrying this T cell receptor (beta chain) turned up a few times. Its antigen is still unknown. The data originate from a study of blood T cells in healthy people across ages. A second PCR of roughly 7 to 11 cycles used a sample-barcoded 5' primer and a J-beta primer mix. There were at least 2.5 million CDR3-containing paired-end reads obtained from each sample. TCRdb analysed the 5' RACE reads with MiXCR anew, one entry per CDR3 protein. The sample includes 580,000 or so distinct CDR3 sequences, 47% of them seen just once. Points from the study as a whole: TCR beta diversity per million T cells fell roughly linearly with age.

The CDR3 length is 14 residues. In germline, CDR1 is MNHNS, CDR2 SASEGT. The V and J ends lost 3 bases and 0 bases respectively, with 6 bases between them. The sequence derives from a man older than 75 in good health. What was sequenced was blood. The chain links TRBV6-1 to TRBJ2-1; D perhaps matches TRBD2 (6 bases). CDR3 nucleotide sequence: TGTGCCAGCAGTGACGGGAGCTCCTACAATGAGCAGTTCTTC. This encodes CASSDGSSYNEQFF.